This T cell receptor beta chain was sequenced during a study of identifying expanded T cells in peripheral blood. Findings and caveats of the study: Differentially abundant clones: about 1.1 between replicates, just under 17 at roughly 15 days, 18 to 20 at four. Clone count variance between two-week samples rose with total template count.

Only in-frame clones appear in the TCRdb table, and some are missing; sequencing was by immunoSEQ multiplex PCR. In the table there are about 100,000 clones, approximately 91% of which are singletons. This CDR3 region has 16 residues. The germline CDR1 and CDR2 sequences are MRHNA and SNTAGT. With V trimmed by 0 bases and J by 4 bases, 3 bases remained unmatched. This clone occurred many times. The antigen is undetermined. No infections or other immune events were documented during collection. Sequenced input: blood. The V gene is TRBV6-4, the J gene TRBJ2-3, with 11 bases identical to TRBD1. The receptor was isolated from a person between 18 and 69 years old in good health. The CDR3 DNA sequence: TGTGCCAGCAGTGACTCGAGGACAGGGGGCGCAGATACGCAGTATTTT. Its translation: CASSDSRTGGADTQYF.